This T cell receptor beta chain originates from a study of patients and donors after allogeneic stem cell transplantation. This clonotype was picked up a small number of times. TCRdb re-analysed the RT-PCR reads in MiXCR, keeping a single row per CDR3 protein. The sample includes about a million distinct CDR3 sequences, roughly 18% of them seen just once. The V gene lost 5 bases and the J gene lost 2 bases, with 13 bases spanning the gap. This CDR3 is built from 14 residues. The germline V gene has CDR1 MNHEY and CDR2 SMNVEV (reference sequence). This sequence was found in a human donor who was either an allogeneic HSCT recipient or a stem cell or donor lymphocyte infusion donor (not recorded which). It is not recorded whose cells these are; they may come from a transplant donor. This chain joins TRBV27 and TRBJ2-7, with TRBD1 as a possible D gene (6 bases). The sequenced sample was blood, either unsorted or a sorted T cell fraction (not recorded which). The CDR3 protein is CASSTTGLPYEQYF. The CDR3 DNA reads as TGTGCCAGCAGTACAACAGGGTTACCCTACGAGCAGTACTTC.